These 24 T cell receptor beta chains originate from one sample sequenced in a study of siplizumab effects on memory and regulatory T cells. Measured with immunoSEQ multiplex PCR; TCRdb has only the in-frame clones, and not every one. The sample holds some 97,000 clones; 94% are singletons and the top ten take approximately 1.3%. What was sequenced was non-Treg CD4+ T cells sorted from blood. The source of these receptors is a human donor in good health.

This sequence joins TRBV7-8 and TRBJ2-3, with 12 positions matching TRBD2. The CDR3 consists of 18 residues. CDR1 is SGHVS, CDR2 FQNEAQ, per germline. The trim removed 2 bases at V and 1 base at J, leaving 7 bases unmatched. CDR3 DNA sequence: TGTGCCAGCAGCTTAACCCCGGCTAGCGGGGGGGGCACAGATACGCAGTATTTT. This codes for CASSLTPASGGGTDTQYF.

This rearrangement joins TRBV5-8 to TRBJ2-3, with 9 nucleotides matching TRBD1. Germline-derived CDR1 and CDR2 are SGHTS and YDEGEE. V was pared by 3 bases and J by 3 bases, with 5 bases of the junction left unmatched. This CDR3 has 15 residues. The CDR3 spells CASSSFGQGTDTQYF. For the CDR3, the DNA is TGTGCCAGCAGCTCATTCGGACAGGGGACAGATACGCAGTATTTT.

The chain has TRBV6-4 and TRBJ1-6, with no clear D. This CDR3 comprises 11 residues. V was clipped by 2 bases and J by 9 bases, with 2 bases between them. CDR1 and CDR2 from the germline V gene are MRHNA and SNTAGT. The CDR3 DNA reads as TGTGCCAGCAGTGACGTTTCACCCCTCCACTTT. Translated: CASSDVSPLHF.

The chain recombines TRBV5-1 with TRBJ2-1; a possible D gene is TRBD2 (5 bases). CDR3 length: 15 residues. Between the trimmed V and J ends, which lost 0 bases and 2 bases, there was a span of 9 bases. CDR1 and CDR2 from the germline V gene are SGHRS and YFSETQ. The CDR3 loop reads CASSLGSDTYNEQFF. The DNA of the CDR3 is TGCGCCAGCAGCTTGGGTAGCGACACCTACAATGAGCAGTTCTTC.

V and J are TRBV18 and TRBJ2-1, with D possibly matching TRBD1 (5 bases). The CDR3 spans 13 residues. Trimming stripped 2 bases from V and 8 bases from J, with 10 bases between. Germline lookup yields CDR1 KGHSH and CDR2 LQKENI. CDR3 DNA: TGTGCCAGCTCACCAATGGTAGGGGATGAGCAGTTCTTC. As protein: CASSPMVGDEQFF.

The V and J genes are TRBV15 and TRBJ2-3, with TRBD2 identical over 7 bases. Germline V gene data show CDR1 as LNHNV and CDR2 as YYDKDF (reference sequence). V was clipped by 5 bases and J by 5 bases; unmatched bases: 10. The CDR3 sequence is 15 residues long. CDR3 nucleotide sequence: TGTGCCACCAGCTGGAGCGGCGGGAGTGTAGATACGCAGTATTTT. Translation gives CATSWSGGSVDTQYF.

This clone has only a few counts. The V call is TRBV9, the J call TRBJ1-4; D remains ambiguous. The CDR3 contains 14 residues. The germline CDR1 and CDR2 sequences are SGDLS and YYNGEE. Trimming left V 2 bases short and J 0 bases short, with 5 bases between. DNA of the CDR3: TGTGCCAGCAGCGTTCGACCAACTAATGAAAAACTGTTTTTT. Its translation: CASSVRPTNEKLFF.

The gene calls are TRBV28 and TRBJ2-5; 7 nucleotides match TRBD1. The DNA end is a closer match to TRBJ2-7, so the J assignment may be wrong. CDR3 length equals 15 residues. Germline CDR1 is MDHEN and CDR2 is SYDVKM. CDR3 sequence (DNA): TGTGCCAGCAGTTTATGGCGACAGGGTCGAGACGAGCAGTACTTC. Translated, it gives CASSLWRQGRDEQYF.

V gene TRBV29-1 combines with J gene TRBJ2-1, with D perhaps assigned TRBD1 or TRBD2 (5 bases each). Germline-derived CDR1 and CDR2 are SQVTM and ANQGSEA. V lost 4 bases to trimming and J lost 6 bases, with 16 bases between them. This CDR3 is built from 14 residues. This chain's CDR3 is CSVVRGRDGNEQFF. The CDR3 coding sequence is TGCAGCGTTGTTCGGGGACGTGATGGCAATGAGCAGTTCTTC.

The chain employs TRBV5-1 and TRBJ2-3, with 14 bases matching TRBD2. CDR1 is SGHRS, CDR2 YFSETQ, per germline. Trimming cost V 5 bases and J 3 bases; bases outside gene matches: 5. The CDR3 totals 16 residues. The CDR3 is CASRSGTSGSTDTQYF. Here the CDR3 DNA reads TGCGCCAGCAGGTCCGGGACTAGCGGGAGTACAGATACGCAGTATTTT.

The chain is built from TRBV5-8 and TRBJ2-2; the D gene could be TRBD1 or TRBD2 (6 bases each). Trimming removed 0 bases from V and 5 bases from J, with 11 bases in between. Looked up from germline, CDR1 is SGHTS and CDR2 is YDEGEE. This CDR3 comprises 15 residues. The CDR3 loop reads CASSLDGGRTGELFF. The CDR3 region has the DNA TGTGCCAGCAGCTTGGATGGGGGGCGTACCGGGGAGCTGTTTTTT.

The rearrangement uses TRBV15 and TRBJ2-7, with D possibly being TRBD1 or TRBD2 (5 bases each). V was trimmed by 2 bases and J by 4 bases, leaving 21 bases between them. Germline V gene data show CDR1 as LNHNV and CDR2 as YYDKDF (reference sequence). The CDR3 sequence is 17 residues long. This chain's CDR3 is CATSRTKGEILGYEQYF. The CDR3 DNA reads as TGTGCCACCAGCAGAACAAAAGGGGAGATCTTGGGGTACGAGCAGTACTTC.

V gene TRBV27 combines with J gene TRBJ1-2; possible D gene TRBD1, 5 bases. This CDR3 region has 14 residues. With 5 bases removed from V and 5 bases from J, the gap between germline ends came to 15 bases. Germline V gives CDR1 MNHEY, CDR2 SMNVEV (reference sequence). The CDR3 bases are TGTGCCAGCAGTCTCAAACTGGGGCCGTATGGCTACACCTTC. It yields the protein CASSLKLGPYGYTF.

CDR3: CASRLGAYEQYF. CDR3 nucleotide sequence: TGTGCCAGTAGACTGGGGGCCTACGAGCAGTACTTC. The chain joins TRBV28 to TRBJ2-7; either TRBD1 or TRBD2 may supply D (5 bases each). Trimming left V 9 bases short and J 2 bases short, with 11 bases between. CDR1 MDHEN and CDR2 SYDVKM come from the germline V gene. This CDR3 is 12 amino acids long.

The rearrangement links TRBV19 to TRBJ1-5, with TRBD1 as a possible D gene (6 bases). The V and J ends lost 7 bases and 1 base respectively, with 17 bases between them. CDR1 and CDR2 from the germline V gene are LNHDA and SQIVND (reference sequence). The CDR3 is 16 residues long. The CDR3 sequence is CASIPYGGESNQPQHF. The CDR3, as DNA: TGTGCCAGTATCCCCTATGGGGGCGAAAGCAATCAGCCCCAGCATTTT. Full variable domain (outside the CDR3, taken from reference TRBV19 and TRBJ1-5): DGGITQSPKYLFRKEGQNVTLSCEQNLNHDAMYWYRQDPGQGLRLIYYSQIVNDFQKGDIAEGYSVSREKKESFPLTVTSAQKNPTAFYLCASIPYGGESNQPQHFGDGTRLSIL.

The rearrangement joins TRBV4-1 to TRBJ2-7, with D possibly being TRBD1 (5 bases). Germline loops: CDR1 MGHRA, CDR2 YSYEKL. The CDR3 runs to 14 residues. V was shortened by 2 bases and J by 2 bases, with 10 bases between the two germline ends. The CDR3 nucleotides are TGCGCCAGCAGCCAAAGGGGCAGGGCCTACGAGCAGTACTTC. It translates to CASSQRGRAYEQYF.

The chain uses TRBV28 and TRBJ2-5, with 7 bases fitting TRBD2. Germline V CDR1 and CDR2: MDHEN, SYDVKM. The CDR3 extends over 16 amino acids. J lost 3 bases, V lost 6 bases, and 13 bases had no gene match. The CDR3 protein is CASSSRSAGAKETQYF. The CDR3 DNA follows: TGTGCCAGCAGCTCCCGCAGTGCGGGAGCCAAAGAGACCCAGTACTTC.

The J gene is TRBJ2-5, the V gene TRBV19; 13 nucleotides line up with TRBD2. CDR1 is LNHDA and CDR2 is SQIVND in the germline V gene (reference sequence). J lost 5 bases, V lost 5 bases, and 8 bases had no gene match. CDR3 length: 16 residues. The CDR3 coding sequence is TGTGCCAGTAGTCGGACTAGCGGGAGTATAAGGGAGACCCAGTACTTC. Encoded protein: CASSRTSGSIRETQYF.

The gene calls are TRBV19 and TRBJ1-5; the D gene is possibly TRBD1 (5 bases). Germline V gene lookup returns CDR1 LNHDA and CDR2 SQIVND (reference sequence). V was trimmed by 2 bases and J by 3 bases, leaving 8 bases between them. The CDR3 consists of 14 residues. The CDR3 bases are TGTGCCAGTAGTATACAGGGAGCCAATCAGCCCCAGCATTTT. This gives the protein CASSIQGANQPQHF.

The chain has TRBV5-1 and TRBJ2-3; possibly TRBD2 for D (6 bases). The CDR3 covers 15 residues. CDR1 SGHRS and CDR2 YFSETQ come from the germline V gene. The V end lost 4 bases, the J end lost 2 bases, and 14 bases lay between the germline ends. As DNA, the CDR3 is TGCGCCAGCAGCATAACGGGAGTGATCACAGATACGCAGTATTTT. The encoded protein is CASSITGVITDTQYF.

The rearrangement links TRBV2 to TRBJ2-4; perhaps D is TRBD1 or TRBD2 (5 bases each). The CDR3 is 11 amino acids. The germline V gene encodes CDR1 SNHLY and CDR2 FYNNEI. Trimming shortened V by 4 bases and J by 9 bases, and 7 bases separated the two germline ends. CDR3 protein: CASSVGTIQYF. CDR3 nucleotides: TGTGCCAGCAGTGTTGGGACCATTCAGTACTTC. Using reference TRBV2 and TRBJ2-4 for the parts outside the CDR3, the full variable domain is EPEVTQTPSHQVTQMGQEVILRCVPISNHLYFYWYRQILGQKVEFLVSFYNNEISEKSEIFDDQFSVERPDGSNFTLKIRSTKLEDSAMYFCASSVGTIQYFGAGTRLSVL.

The V gene is TRBV11-2, the J gene TRBJ2-3, with 9 nucleotides matching TRBD1. Germline V lookup: CDR1 SGHAT, CDR2 FQNNGV. J gave up 6 bases and V 5 bases, and 6 bases lay outside the gene matches. This CDR3 region has 14 residues. CDR3 region: CASSLQGAYDTQYF. The CDR3 bases are TGTGCCAGCAGCCTACAGGGGGCGTATGATACGCAGTATTTT.

The chain recombines TRBV28 with TRBJ2-7; no firm D call. The ends were cut back, 6 bases at V and 4 bases at J, with 10 bases in the middle. The CDR3 length is 12 residues. Germline assignment: CDR1 MDHEN and CDR2 SYDVKM. The CDR3 is CASSSRRYEQYF. CDR3 bases: TGTGCCAGCAGCTCGAGGAGATACGAGCAGTACTTC.

The V and J genes are TRBV7-9 and TRBJ2-3; 9 positions match TRBD2. With 2 bases clipped from V and 2 bases from J, the junction kept 8 bases outside the gene matches. This CDR3 region has 17 residues. The germline gives CDR1 SEHNR, CDR2 FQNEAQ (reference sequence). The CDR3 reads CASSLNGLAGSTDTQYF. The CDR3 nucleotides read TGTGCCAGCAGCTTAAATGGTCTAGCGGGGTCCACAGATACGCAGTATTTT.